This section outlines one T cell receptor beta chain sequence together with its context. No antigen is known for it. From its re-call of the 5' RACE reads, TCRdb lists each CDR3 protein once, without DNA. This sample's clone table lists 200,000 to 300,000 distinct CDR3 sequences. The source of the sample is a study of T cells expressing NK-cell markers. Study at large: Repertoire data for TCR beta were derived from sorted T cells (CD3+CD56+NKG2C+, CD3+CD56+NKG2C- and CD3+CD56-NKG2C+).

The CDR3 contains 17 residues. Germline-derived CDR1 and CDR2 are SGHNT and YYREEE (reference sequence). Study findings and constraints: A handful of donors likewise had their CD3+CD56-NKG2C+ fraction led by these clonotypes.

The clonotype originates from a woman between 18 and 70 years old in good health. Source material: blood T cells: a sorted CD56 or NKG2C T cell subset, CD4+ or CD8+ T cells, or bulk PBMC T cells (not recorded which). This chain joins TRBV5-4 and TRBJ1-2; TCRdb reports TRBD1, a call that lacks DNA to check it against. The CDR3 sequence: CASSLPNDRGTGYGYTF.